This T cell receptor beta chain was identified during a study of human T cells and chemical hapten exposure. TCRdb re-called the RACE reads with MiXCR, one entry per CDR3 protein. The data show some 250,000 distinct CDR3 sequences, around 7% seen once. At least ten counts were recorded for this clonotype. Specified time point: pre-sensitization, week 0. Treatment in this sample: therapeutic diphenylcyclopropenone sensitization with weekly scalp DPC. This CDR3 spans 14 amino acids. Trimming removed 5 bases from V and 3 bases from J, with 11 bases in between. Germline values: CDR1 MNHEY, CDR2 SVGAGI. The receptor comes from a man between 18 and 29 years old with alopecia areata. Some clones in this sample may be carry-over from other donors' samples. The sample consisted of whole blood, taken in connection with sensitization to the hapten diphenylcyclopropenone (DPC). The rearrangement joins TRBV6-5 to TRBJ1-5; D unclear. The CDR3 DNA reads as TGTGCCAGCAGTATCTCAGTCATCAATCAGCCCCAGCATTTT. The encoded protein is CASSISVINQPQHF.